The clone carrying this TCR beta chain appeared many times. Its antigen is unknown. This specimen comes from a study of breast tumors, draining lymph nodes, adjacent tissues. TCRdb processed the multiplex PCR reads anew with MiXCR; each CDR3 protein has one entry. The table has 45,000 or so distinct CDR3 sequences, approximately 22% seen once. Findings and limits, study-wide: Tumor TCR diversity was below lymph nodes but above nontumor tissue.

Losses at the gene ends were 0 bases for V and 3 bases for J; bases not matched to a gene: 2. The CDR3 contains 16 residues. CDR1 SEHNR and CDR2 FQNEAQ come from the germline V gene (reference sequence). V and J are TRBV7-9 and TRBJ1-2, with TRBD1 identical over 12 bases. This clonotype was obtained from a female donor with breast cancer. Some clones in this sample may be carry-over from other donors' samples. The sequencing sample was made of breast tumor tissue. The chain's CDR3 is CASSLAGTGGYYGYTF. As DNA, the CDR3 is TGTGCCAGCAGCTTAGCCGGGACAGGGGGCTACTATGGCTACACCTTC. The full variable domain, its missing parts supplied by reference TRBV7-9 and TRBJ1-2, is DTGVSQNPRHKITKRGQNVTFRCDPISEHNRLYWYRQTLGQGPEFLTYFQNEAQLEKSRLLSDRFSAERPKGSFSTLEIQRTEQGDSAMYLCASSLAGTGGYYGYTFGSGTRLTVV.